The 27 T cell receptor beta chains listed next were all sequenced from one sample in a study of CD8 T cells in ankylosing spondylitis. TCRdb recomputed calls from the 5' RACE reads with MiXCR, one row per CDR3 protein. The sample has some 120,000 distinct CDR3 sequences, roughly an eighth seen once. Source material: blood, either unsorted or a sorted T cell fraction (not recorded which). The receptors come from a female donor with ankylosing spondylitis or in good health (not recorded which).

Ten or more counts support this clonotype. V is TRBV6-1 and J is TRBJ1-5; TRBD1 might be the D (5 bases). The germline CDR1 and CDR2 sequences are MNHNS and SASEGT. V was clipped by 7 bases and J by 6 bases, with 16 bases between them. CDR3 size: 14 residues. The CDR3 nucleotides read TGTGCCAGCAAGATAACCCAGGGAAGTCAGCCCCAGCATTTT. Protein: CASKITQGSQPQHF.

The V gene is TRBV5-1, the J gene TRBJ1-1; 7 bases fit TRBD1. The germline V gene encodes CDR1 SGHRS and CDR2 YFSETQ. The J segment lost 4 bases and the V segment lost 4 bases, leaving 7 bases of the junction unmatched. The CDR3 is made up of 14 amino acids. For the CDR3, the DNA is TGCGCCAGCAGCGCCGCAGGGGGAGGCACTGAAGCTTTCTTT. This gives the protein CASSAAGGGTEAFF.

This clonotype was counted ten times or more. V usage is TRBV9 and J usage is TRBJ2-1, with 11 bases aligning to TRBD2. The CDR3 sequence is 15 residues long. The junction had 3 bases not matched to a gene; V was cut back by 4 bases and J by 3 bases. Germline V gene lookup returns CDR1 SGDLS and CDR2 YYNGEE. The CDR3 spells CASSKGTSGYNEQFF. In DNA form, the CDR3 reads TGTGCCAGCAGCAAAGGGACTAGCGGCTACAATGAGCAGTTCTTC.

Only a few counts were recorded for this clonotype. This chain's CDR3 is CAWSWTGVVGNTIYF. CDR3 nucleotide sequence: TGTGCCTGGAGTTGGACAGGGGTGGTTGGAAACACCATATATTTT. The rearrangement uses TRBV30 and TRBJ1-3, with 9 bases matching TRBD1. CDR3 length: 15 amino acids. V shed 2 bases and J 3 bases; nucleotides not matched to a gene: 5. Germline V gene data show CDR1 as GTSNPN and CDR2 as SVGIG (reference sequence).

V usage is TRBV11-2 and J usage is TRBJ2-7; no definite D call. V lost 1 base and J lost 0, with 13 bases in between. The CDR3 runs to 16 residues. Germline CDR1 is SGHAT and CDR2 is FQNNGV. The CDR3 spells CASSLVLSRTSYEQYF. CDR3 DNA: TGTGCCAGCAGCTTAGTGCTCTCGAGGACCTCCTACGAGCAGTACTTC.

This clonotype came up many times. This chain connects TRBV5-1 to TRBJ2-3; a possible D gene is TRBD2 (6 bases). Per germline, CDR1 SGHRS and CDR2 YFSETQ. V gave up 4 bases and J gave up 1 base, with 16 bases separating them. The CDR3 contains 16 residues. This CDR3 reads CASSLEVSGGTDTQYF. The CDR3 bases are TGCGCCAGCAGCCTAGAAGTCTCGGGGGGCACAGATACGCAGTATTTT.

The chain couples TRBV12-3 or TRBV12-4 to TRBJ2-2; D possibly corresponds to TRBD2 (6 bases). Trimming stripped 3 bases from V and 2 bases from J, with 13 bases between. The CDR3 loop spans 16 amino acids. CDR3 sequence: CASSFLQLANTGELFF. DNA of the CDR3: TGTGCCAGCAGTTTTTTACAACTAGCTAACACCGGGGAGCTGTTTTTT.

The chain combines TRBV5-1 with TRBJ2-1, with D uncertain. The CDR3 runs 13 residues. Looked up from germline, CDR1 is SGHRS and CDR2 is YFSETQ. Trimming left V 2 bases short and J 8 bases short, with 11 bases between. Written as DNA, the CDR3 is TGCGCCAGCAGCTTCACGGGCTGGGATGAGCAGTTCTTC. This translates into CASSFTGWDEQFF.

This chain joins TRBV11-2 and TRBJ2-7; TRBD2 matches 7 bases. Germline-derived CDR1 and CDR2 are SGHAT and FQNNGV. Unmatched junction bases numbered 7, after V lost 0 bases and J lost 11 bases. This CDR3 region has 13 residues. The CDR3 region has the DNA TGTGCCAGCAGCTTAGAACCTCGTGGGAGGGAGTACTTC. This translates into CASSLEPRGREYF. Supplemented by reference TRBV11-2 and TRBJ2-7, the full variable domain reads EAGVAQSPRYKIIEKRQSVAFWCNPISGHATLYWYQQILGQGPKLLIQFQNNGVVDDSQLPKDRFSAERLKGVDSTLKIQPAKLEDSAVYLCASSLEPRGREYFGPGTRLTVT.

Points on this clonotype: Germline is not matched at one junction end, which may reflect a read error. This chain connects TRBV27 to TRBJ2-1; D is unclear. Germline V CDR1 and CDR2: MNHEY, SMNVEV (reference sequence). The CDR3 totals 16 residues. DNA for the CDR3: TGTGTCAGCAGTTTATCCCCGACGAGCTCCTACAATGAGCAGTTCTTC. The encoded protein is CVSSLSPTSSYNEQFF.

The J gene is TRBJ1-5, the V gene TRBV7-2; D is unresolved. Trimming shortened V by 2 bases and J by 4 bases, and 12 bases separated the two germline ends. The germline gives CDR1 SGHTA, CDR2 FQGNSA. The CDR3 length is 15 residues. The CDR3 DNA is TGTGCCAGCAGCTTAAAGGGTGGCAGAAATCAGCCCCAGCATTTT. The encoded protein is CASSLKGGRNQPQHF.

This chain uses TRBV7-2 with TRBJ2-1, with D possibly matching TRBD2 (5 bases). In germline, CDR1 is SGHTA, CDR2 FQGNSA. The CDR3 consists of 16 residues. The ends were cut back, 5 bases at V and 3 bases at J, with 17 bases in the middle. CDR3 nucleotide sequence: TGTGCCAGCAGCCTGAGGAGCGGATTCAACTACAATGAGCAGTTCTTC. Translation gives CASSLRSGFNYNEQFF.

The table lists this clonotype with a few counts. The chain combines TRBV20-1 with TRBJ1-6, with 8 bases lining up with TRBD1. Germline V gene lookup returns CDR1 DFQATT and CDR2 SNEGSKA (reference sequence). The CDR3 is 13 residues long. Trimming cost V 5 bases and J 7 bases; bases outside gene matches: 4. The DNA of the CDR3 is TGCAGTGCTTCGGACAGGGTCAATTCACCCCTCCACTTT. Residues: CSASDRVNSPLHF.

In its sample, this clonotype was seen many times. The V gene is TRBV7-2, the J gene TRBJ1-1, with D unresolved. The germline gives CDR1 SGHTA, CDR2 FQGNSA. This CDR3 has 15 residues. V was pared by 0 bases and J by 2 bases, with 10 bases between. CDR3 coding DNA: TGTGCCAGCAGCTTAGCTTACGGGTTTAACACTGAAGCTTTCTTT. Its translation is CASSLAYGFNTEAFF. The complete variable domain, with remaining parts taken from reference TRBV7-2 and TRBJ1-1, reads GAGVSQSPSNKVTEKGKDVELRCDPISGHTALYWYRQSLGQGLEFLIYFQGNSAPDKSGLPSDRFSAERTGGSVSTLTIQRTQQEDSAVYLCASSLAYGFNTEAFFGQGTRLTVV.

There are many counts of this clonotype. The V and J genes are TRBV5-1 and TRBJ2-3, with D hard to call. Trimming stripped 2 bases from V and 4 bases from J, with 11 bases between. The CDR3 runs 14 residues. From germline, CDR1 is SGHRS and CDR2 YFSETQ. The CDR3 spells CASSLAPLPDTQYF. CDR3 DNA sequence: TGCGCCAGCAGCTTAGCCCCCCTTCCAGATACGCAGTATTTT.

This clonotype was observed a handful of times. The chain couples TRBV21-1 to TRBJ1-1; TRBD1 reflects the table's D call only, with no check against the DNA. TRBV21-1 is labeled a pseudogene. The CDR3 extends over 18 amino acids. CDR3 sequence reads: CASSKRPHGQGLRTEAFF. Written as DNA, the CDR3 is TGTGCCAGCAGCAAAAGACCACATGGGCAGGGGTTAAGGACTGAAGCTTTCTTT.

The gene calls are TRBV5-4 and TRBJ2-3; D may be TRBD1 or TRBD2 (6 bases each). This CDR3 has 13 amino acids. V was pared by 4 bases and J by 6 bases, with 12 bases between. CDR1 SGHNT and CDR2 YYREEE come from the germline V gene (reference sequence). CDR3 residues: CASSPRGPDTQYF. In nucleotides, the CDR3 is TGTGCCAGCAGCCCACGGGGGCCGGATACGCAGTATTTT.

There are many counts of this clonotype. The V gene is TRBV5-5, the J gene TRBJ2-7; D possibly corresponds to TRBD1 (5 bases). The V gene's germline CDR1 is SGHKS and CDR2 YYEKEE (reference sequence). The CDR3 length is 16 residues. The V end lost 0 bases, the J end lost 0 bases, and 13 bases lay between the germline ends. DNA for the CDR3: TGTGCCAGCAGCTTGGGTATCGCGGACAACTCCTACGAGCAGTACTTC. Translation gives CASSLGIADNSYEQYF.

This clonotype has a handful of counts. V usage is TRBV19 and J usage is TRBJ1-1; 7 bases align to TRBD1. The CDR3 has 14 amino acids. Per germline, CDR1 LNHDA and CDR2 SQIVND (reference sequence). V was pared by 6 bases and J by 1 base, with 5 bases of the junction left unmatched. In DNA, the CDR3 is TGTGCCAGTAGCCTCAGGGACAGGAACACTGAAGCTTTCTTT. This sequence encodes CASSLRDRNTEAFF. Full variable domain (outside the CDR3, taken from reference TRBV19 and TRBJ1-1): DGGITQSPKYLFRKEGQNVTLSCEQNLNHDAMYWYRQDPGQGLRLIYYSQIVNDFQKGDIAEGYSVSREKKESFPLTVTSAQKNPTAFYLCASSLRDRNTEAFFGQGTRLTVV.

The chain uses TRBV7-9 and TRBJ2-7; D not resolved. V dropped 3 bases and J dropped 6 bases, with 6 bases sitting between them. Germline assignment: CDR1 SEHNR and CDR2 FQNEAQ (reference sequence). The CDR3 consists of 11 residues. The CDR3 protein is CASSFSAEQYF. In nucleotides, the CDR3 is TGTGCCAGCAGCTTCTCGGCCGAGCAGTACTTC. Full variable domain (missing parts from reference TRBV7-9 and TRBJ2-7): DTGVSQNPRHKITKRGQNVTFRCDPISEHNRLYWYRQTLGQGPEFLTYFQNEAQLEKSRLLSDRFSAERPKGSFSTLEIQRTEQGDSAMYLCASSFSAEQYFGPGTRLTVT.

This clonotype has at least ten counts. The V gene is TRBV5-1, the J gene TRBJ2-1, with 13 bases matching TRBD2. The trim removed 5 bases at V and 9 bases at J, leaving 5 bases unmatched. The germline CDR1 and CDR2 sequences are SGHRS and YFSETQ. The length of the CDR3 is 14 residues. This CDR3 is CASRRGTSGAEQFF. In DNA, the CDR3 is TGCGCCAGCAGGAGGGGGACTAGCGGGGCTGAGCAGTTCTTC.

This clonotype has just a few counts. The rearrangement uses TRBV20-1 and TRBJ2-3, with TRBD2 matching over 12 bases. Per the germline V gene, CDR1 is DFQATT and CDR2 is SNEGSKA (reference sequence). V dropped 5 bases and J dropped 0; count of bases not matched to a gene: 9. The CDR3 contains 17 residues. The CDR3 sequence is CSAALAGGLSSTDTQYF. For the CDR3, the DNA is TGCAGTGCTGCACTAGCGGGGGGCCTAAGTAGCACAGATACGCAGTATTTT.

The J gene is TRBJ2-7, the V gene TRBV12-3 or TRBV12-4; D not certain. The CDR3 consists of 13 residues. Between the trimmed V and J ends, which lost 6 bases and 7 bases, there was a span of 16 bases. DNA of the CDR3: TGTGCCAGCAGGCAAAAGACCTCCCTGGAGCAGTACTTC. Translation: CASRQKTSLEQYF.

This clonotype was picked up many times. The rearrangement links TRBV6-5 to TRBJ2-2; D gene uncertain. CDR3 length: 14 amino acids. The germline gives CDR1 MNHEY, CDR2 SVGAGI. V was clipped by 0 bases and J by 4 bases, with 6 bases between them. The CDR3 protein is CASSYSGGTGELFF. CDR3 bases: TGTGCCAGCAGTTACTCGGGCGGCACCGGGGAGCTGTTTTTT.

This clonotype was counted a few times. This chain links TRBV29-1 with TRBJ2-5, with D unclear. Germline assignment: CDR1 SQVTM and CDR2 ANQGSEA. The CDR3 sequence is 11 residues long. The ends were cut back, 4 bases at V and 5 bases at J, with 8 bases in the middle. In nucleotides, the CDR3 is TGCAGCGTTGCGTCTATGGAGACCCAGTACTTC. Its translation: CSVASMETQYF.

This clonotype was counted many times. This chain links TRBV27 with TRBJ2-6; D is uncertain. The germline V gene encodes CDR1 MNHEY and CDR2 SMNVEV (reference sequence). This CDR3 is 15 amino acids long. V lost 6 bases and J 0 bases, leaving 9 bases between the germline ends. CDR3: CASSSVSSGANVLTF. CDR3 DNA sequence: TGTGCCAGCAGCTCGGTGTCCTCTGGGGCCAACGTCCTGACTTTC. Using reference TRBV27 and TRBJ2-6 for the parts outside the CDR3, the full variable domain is EAQVTQNPRYLITVTGKKLTVTCSQNMNHEYMSWYRQDPGLGLRQIYYSMNVEVTDKGDVPEGYKVSRKEKRNFPLILESPSPNQTSLYFCASSSVSSGANVLTFGAGSRLTVL.

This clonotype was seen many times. CDR3 region: CSASGAGSGNTIYF. The CDR3 nucleotides are TGCAGCGCCTCGGGGGCCGGTAGTGGAAACACCATATATTTT. The chain couples TRBV29-1 to TRBJ1-3, with D perhaps matching TRBD1 (6 bases). V lost 7 bases and J lost 3, with 16 bases in between. The CDR3 extends over 14 amino acids. In germline, CDR1 is SQVTM, CDR2 ANQGSEA.